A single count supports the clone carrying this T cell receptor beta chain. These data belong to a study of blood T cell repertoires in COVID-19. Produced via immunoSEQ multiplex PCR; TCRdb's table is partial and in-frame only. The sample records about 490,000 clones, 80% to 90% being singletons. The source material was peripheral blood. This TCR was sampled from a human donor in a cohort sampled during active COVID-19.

CDR3 bases: TGTGCCAGTAGTCGCGGCAGGGGTCAGCCCCAGCATTTT. It yields the protein CASSRGRGQPQHF. The rearrangement joins TRBV19 to TRBJ1-5; D may be TRBD1 (6 bases). The ends were cut back, 5 bases at V and 6 bases at J, with 11 bases in the middle. The CDR3 covers 13 residues. Germline V gives CDR1 LNHDA, CDR2 SQIVND (reference sequence).